This paragraph reports one T cell receptor (beta chain). Its antigen is not known. CDR1 SGHTA and CDR2 FQGNSA come from the germline V gene. Deletions cut 1 base from V and 4 bases from J, with 7 bases between. CDR3 length: 13 residues. These data come from a study of cytomegalovirus exposure and HLA in healthy donors. The study, taken as a whole, reports: Reports showed the classifier diagnosing cytomegalovirus status with high specificity and sensitivity.

The PCR contained 60 Vbeta and 13 Jbeta primers. Libraries were prepared by immunoSEQ multiplex PCR; TCRdb keeps only in-frame clonotypes and omits some of them. There are 130,000 to 150,000 clones in the sample; approximately 83% occur only once, and about 3.8% lies in the top ten. The V call is TRBV7-2, the J call TRBJ1-2; unclear D gene. The clonotype originates from a man in his forties or fifties in good health and CMV-seropositive. Sequenced material: PBMCs. CDR3 sequence: CASSLGSSYGYTF. The CDR3 nucleotides are TGTGCCAGCAGCTTAGGTTCGTCCTATGGCTACACCTTC.